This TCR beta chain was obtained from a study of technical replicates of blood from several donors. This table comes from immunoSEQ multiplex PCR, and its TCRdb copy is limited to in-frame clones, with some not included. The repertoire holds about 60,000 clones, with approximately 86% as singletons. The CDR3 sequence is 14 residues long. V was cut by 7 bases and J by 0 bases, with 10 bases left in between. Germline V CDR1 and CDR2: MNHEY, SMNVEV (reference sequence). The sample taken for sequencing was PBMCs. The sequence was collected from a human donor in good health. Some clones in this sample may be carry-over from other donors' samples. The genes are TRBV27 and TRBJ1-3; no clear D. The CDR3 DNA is TGTGCCAGCACTCACCCAGGCTCTGGAAACACCATATATTTT. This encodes CASTHPGSGNTIYF.